This TCR beta chain was captured by sequencing in a study of primary melanoma T cells and metastatic recurrence. Only in-frame clones appear in the TCRdb table, and some are missing; sequencing was by immunoSEQ multiplex PCR. The table records over 1,500 clones, 70% to 85% of them present only once. A remark on this clone: The antigen is not known.

The ends were cut back, 6 bases at V and 6 bases at J, with 24 bases in the middle. CDR3 length: 17 residues. Primary melanoma in these patients was surgically resected but could recur metastatically. General study results and limits: A tumor T-cell fraction above 20% appeared protective.

The rearrangement joins TRBV23-1 to TRBJ2-1; tentatively, D is TRBD1 or TRBD2 (5 bases each). TRBV23-1 is given ORF status, its function remaining uncertain. This sequence was found in a human donor with melanoma. Sequenced sample: melanoma tumor tissue. Here the CDR3 DNA reads TGCGCCAGCAGCCAAGATTTAGGGGAAAGAGGGCTCAATGAGCAGTTCTTC. Translated, it gives CASSQDLGERGLNEQFF.